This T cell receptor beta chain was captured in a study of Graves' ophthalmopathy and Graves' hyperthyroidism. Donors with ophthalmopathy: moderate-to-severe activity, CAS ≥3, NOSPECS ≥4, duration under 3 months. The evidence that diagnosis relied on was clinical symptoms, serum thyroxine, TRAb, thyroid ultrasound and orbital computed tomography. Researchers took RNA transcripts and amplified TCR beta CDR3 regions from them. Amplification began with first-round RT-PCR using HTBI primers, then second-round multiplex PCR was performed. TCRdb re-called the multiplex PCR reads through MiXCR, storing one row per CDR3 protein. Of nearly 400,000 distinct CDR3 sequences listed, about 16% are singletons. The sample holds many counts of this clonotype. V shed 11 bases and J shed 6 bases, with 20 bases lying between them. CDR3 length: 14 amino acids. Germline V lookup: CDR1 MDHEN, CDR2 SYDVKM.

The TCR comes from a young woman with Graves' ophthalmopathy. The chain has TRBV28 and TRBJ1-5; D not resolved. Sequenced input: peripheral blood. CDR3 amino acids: CADDRAARGQPQHF. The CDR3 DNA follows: TGTGCCGACGACCGGGCCGCTCGGGGTCAGCCCCAGCATTTT.